A single sample gave rise to the 14 T cell receptor beta chains below, sequenced in a study of regulatory T cells in long-lasting Graves disease. This sample's time point: newly diagnosed GD, antithyroid drugs for less than 3 months. Extracted RNA from PBMCs served as the source of the TCR library. Arm-PCR of CDR3 regions and iRepertoire HTBI primers were the basis on which TCR beta libraries were built. Using its own MiXCR run on the multiplex PCR reads, TCRdb lists one record per CDR3 protein. Of roughly 420,000 distinct CDR3 sequences in the sample, approximately 14% are singletons; the top ten hold roughly 18%. The same sample was also used in a study of T cells in Graves' hyperthyroidism and ophthalmopathy.

The input for sequencing was peripheral blood mononuclear cells (PBMCs), taken at new diagnosis, from a patient treated with antithyroid drugs. Receptors were obtained from a woman in her forties or fifties with Graves disease.

There are many counts of this clonotype. The V and J genes are TRBV7-9 and TRBJ2-1, with TRBD2 matching 9 bases. Germline V gives CDR1 SEHNR, CDR2 FQNEAQ (reference sequence). The CDR3 consists of 14 residues. V trimming: 5 bases; J trimming: 6 bases; junction bases outside the gene matches: 5. Written as DNA, the CDR3 is TGTGCCAGCAGCCATAGCGGGAGCGGCAATGAGCAGTTCTTC. As protein: CASSHSGSGNEQFF.

In this sample, this clonotype turned up many times. The V call is TRBV3-1, the J call TRBJ2-7, with 7 bases lining up with TRBD2. V shed 0 bases, J shed 4 bases, and the junction held 3 bases outside the gene matches. The CDR3 extends over 14 amino acids. Per germline, CDR1 LGHDT and CDR2 YNNKEL (reference sequence). CDR3 sequence (DNA): TGTGCCAGCAGCCAAGATTCGGGGGGTTACGAGCAGTACTTC. Its protein product is CASSQDSGGYEQYF.

There are many counts of this clonotype. V usage is TRBV28 and J usage is TRBJ2-1, with D unresolved. CDR1 MDHEN and CDR2 SYDVKM come from the germline V gene. This CDR3 has 12 residues. V was shortened by 6 bases and J by 6 bases, with 9 bases between the two germline ends. As DNA, the CDR3 is TGTGCCAGCAGCACCTTGCGCAATGAGCAGTTCTTC. Its protein product is CASSTLRNEQFF. The variable domain in full, with the rest retrieved from reference TRBV28 and TRBJ2-1, is DVKVTQSSRYLVKRTGEKVFLECVQDMDHENMFWYRQDPGLGLRLIYFSYDVKMKEKGDIPEGYSVSREKKERFSLILESASTNQTSMYLCASSTLRNEQFFGPGTRLTVL.

This clonotype has a count of ten or more. Germline is not matched at one junction end, which may reflect a read error. The gene calls are TRBV6-5 and TRBJ2-7, with D maybe TRBD2 (5 bases). This CDR3 comprises 15 residues. CDR1 and CDR2 (germline): MNHEY, SVGAGI. DNA for the CDR3: TGTGCCAGCAGTTACGAGGGCAGGTTTTACTACGAGCAATACTTC. Encoded protein: CASSYEGRFYYEQYF.

The table lists this clonotype with a few counts. This chain connects TRBV19 to TRBJ2-5; the match to TRBD2 covers 8 bases. The CDR3 covers 15 residues. V dropped 5 bases and J dropped 3; count of bases not matched to a gene: 8. CDR1 and CDR2 from the germline V gene are LNHDA and SQIVND (reference sequence). CDR3 protein: CASSAQREGKETQYF. CDR3 bases: TGTGCCAGTAGTGCCCAACGGGAGGGCAAAGAGACCCAGTACTTC.

This clonotype came up a few times. The CDR3 protein is CSVAGASSYEQYF. The CDR3 nucleotides read TGCAGCGTTGCGGGCGCTAGCTCCTACGAGCAGTACTTC. The chain carries TRBV29-1 and TRBJ2-7; no clear D gene. CDR1 and CDR2 (germline): SQVTM, ANQGSEA. CDR3 length: 13 amino acids. Trimming left V 4 bases short and J 0 bases short, with 10 bases between.

CDR3 DNA sequence: TGTGCCATCAGTGGGGGCGGGAGAACAGATACGCAGTATTTT. It codes for CAISGGGRTDTQYF. The chain recombines TRBV10-3 with TRBJ2-3; 7 positions match TRBD2. Trimming took 4 bases from V and 3 from J; bases not matched to a gene: 4. The CDR3 runs to 14 residues. Germline CDR1 reads ENHRY; CDR2 reads SYGVKD.

Of note for this clonotype: Because it lacks the conserved phenylalanine or tryptophan at the end, this CDR3 is likely a read error. No DNA is shown, since the ends of the CDR3 on it are uncertain; the CDR3 is the one TCRdb lists. The rearrangement links TRBV27 to TRBJ2-7; the D call TRBD2 from the table was never checked on the DNA. The CDR3 is 10 residues long, counting both termini. The germline CDR1 and CDR2 sequences are MNHEY and SMNVEV (reference sequence). CDR3 sequence reads: CASSLLGLAG.

Regarding this clonotype: A single base separates this from a much larger clone, so it may be a read error. The chain uses TRBV28 and TRBJ1-5, with a weak D call TRBD1 (5 bases). This CDR3 has 14 residues. Germline CDR1 and CDR2: MDHEN and SYDVKM. The ends were cut back, 3 bases at V and 7 bases at J, with 13 bases in the middle. CDR3 protein: CASSFRPGFQPQHF. The CDR3 DNA sequence: TGTGCCAGCAGTTTCAGACCAGGGTTCCAGCCCCAGCATTTT.

This clonotype was detected ten times or more. V usage is TRBV18 and J usage is TRBJ1-4, with TRBD1 matching over 9 bases. Germline V gene data show CDR1 as KGHSH and CDR2 as LQKENI. V dropped 5 bases and J dropped 8; count of bases not matched to a gene: 6. The CDR3 covers 14 residues. This CDR3 is CASSSTGGGEKLFF. CDR3 in DNA: TGTGCCAGCTCATCTACAGGGGGCGGCGAAAAACTGTTTTTT.

At least ten counts were recorded for this clonotype. The chain employs TRBV29-1 and TRBJ2-7, with TRBD1 matching 7 bases. The V gene end was trimmed by 6 bases and the J gene end by 0 bases; junction bases not matched to a gene: 8. This CDR3 spans 14 amino acids. Germline-derived CDR1 and CDR2 are SQVTM and ANQGSEA. For the CDR3, the DNA is TGCAGCGTCTTTGGGACAGATTTCTCCTACGAGCAGTACTTC. Protein sequence: CSVFGTDFSYEQYF.

This clonotype was counted many times. This chain links TRBV19 with TRBJ1-1; weak D call: TRBD1 (5 bases). CDR1 and CDR2 (germline): LNHDA, SQIVND (reference sequence). V gave up 5 bases and J gave up 2 bases, with 15 bases separating them. This CDR3 has 15 residues. The CDR3 coding sequence is TGTGCCAGTAGTTCCGGACAAGCGATTAACACTGAAGCTTTCTTT. It encodes CASSSGQAINTEAFF.

This clonotype was detected many times. The chain links TRBV12-3 or TRBV12-4 to TRBJ2-2; 9 bases fit TRBD2. The trim removed 5 bases at V and 8 bases at J, leaving 21 bases unmatched. The CDR3 loop spans 19 amino acids. CDR3 in DNA: TGTGCCAGCAGTCACCCCCGAAAGCGGGAGGACCGCCGAGTGGGGGAGCTGTTTTTT. Translated: CASSHPRKREDRRVGELFF.

This clonotype turned up a few times. V is TRBV15 and J is TRBJ2-1; TRBD1 matches at 7 bases. The trim removed 4 bases at V and 0 bases at J, leaving 9 bases unmatched. The length of the CDR3 is 17 residues. CDR1 is LNHNV, CDR2 YYDKDF, per germline (reference sequence). CDR3: CATSTTQGTSSYNEQFF. CDR3 bases: TGTGCCACCAGCACTACACAGGGGACAAGCTCCTACAATGAGCAGTTCTTC. Full variable domain (missing parts from reference TRBV15 and TRBJ2-1): DAMVIQNPRYQVTQFGKPVTLSCSQTLNHNVMYWYQQKSSQAPKLLFHYYDKDFNNEADTPDNFQSRRPNTSFCFLDIRSPGLGDTAMYLCATSTTQGTSSYNEQFFGPGTRLTVL.